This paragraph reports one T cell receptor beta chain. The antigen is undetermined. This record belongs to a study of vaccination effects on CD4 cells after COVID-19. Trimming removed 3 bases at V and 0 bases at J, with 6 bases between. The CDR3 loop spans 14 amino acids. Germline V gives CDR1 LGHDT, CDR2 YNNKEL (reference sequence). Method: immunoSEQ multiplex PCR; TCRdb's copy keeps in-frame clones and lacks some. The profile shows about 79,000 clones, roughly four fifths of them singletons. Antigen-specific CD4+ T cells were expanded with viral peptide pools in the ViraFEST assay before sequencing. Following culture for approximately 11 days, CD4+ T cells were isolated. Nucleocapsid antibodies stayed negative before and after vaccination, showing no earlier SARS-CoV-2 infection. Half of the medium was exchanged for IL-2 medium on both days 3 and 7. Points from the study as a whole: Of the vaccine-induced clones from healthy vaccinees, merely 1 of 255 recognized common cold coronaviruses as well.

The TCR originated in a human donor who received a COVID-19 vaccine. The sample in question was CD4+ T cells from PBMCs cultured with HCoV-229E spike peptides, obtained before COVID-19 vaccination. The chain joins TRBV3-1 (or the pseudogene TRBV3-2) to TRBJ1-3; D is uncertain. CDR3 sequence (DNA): TGTGCCAGCAGCCACGGTAGCTCTGGAAACACCATATATTTT. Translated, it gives CASSHGSSGNTIYF.